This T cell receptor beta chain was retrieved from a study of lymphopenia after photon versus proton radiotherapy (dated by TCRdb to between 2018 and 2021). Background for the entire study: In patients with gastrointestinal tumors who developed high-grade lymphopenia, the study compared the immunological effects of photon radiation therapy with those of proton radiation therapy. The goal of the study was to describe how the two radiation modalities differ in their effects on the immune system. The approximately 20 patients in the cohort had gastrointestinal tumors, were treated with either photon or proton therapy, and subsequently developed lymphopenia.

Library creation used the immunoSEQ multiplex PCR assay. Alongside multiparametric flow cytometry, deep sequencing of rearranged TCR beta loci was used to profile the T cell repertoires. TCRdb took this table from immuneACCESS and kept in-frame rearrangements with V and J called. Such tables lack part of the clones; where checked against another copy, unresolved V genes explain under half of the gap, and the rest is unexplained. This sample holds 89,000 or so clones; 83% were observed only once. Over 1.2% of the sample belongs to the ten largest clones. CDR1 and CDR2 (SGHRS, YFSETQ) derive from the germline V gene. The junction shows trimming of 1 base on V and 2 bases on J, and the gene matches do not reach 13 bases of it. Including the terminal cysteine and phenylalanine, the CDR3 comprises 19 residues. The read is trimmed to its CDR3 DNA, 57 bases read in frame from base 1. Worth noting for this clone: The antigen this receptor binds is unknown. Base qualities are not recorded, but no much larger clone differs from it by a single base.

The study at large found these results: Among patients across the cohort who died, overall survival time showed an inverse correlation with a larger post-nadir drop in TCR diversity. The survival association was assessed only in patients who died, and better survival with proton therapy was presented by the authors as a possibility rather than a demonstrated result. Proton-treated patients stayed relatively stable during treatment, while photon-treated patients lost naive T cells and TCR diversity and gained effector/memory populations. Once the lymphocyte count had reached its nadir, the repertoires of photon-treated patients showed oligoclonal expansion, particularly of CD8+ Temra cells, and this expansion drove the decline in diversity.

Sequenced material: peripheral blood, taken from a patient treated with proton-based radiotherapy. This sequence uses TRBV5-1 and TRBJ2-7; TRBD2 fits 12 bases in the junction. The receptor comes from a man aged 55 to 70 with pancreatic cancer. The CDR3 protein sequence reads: CASSLNPPSGRGRTYEQYF. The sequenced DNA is TGCGCCAGCAGCTTGAATCCCCCTAGCGGGAGGGGAAGGACCTACGAGCAGTACTTC.